This T cell receptor beta chain stems from a study of blood T cell repertoires in COVID-19. Germline V gene data show CDR1 as MDHEN and CDR2 as SYDVKM. The CDR3 loop spans 13 amino acids. Trimming shortened V by 1 base and J by 3 bases, and 7 bases separated the two germline ends. In the source study's methods: For nucleated cells, counts were estimated from reference gene primer amplification. TCRdb keeps only in-frame clones here, not all; method: immunoSEQ multiplex PCR. V and J calls and clone size follow that table, whereas D and trimming were derived from the DNA. The sample lists 100,000 to 130,000 clones, over 75% occurring once.

The V gene is TRBV28, the J gene TRBJ2-7; D is uncertain. What was sequenced was peripheral blood. This TCR came from a woman in her seventies with acute or convalescent COVID-19. The CDR3 bases are TGTGCCAGCAGTTTATTACATCTCTACGAGCAGTACTTC. The encoded protein is CASSLLHLYEQYF. Together with reference TRBV28 and TRBJ2-7, the CDR3 gives the full variable domain: DVKVTQSSRYLVKRTGEKVFLECVQDMDHENMFWYRQDPGLGLRLIYFSYDVKMKEKGDIPEGYSVSREKKERFSLILESASTNQTSMYLCASSLLHLYEQYFGPGTRLTVT.